What follows are 25 T cell receptor beta chains derived from one specimen sequenced in a study of T cell repertoires in cytomegalovirus infection. TCRdb redid the calling of the reads with MiXCR, one entry per CDR3 protein. The sample lists hundreds of thousands of distinct CDR3 sequences; less than 35% were seen once. These TCRs' antigens remain unknown. The sample was cultured CD8+ T cells from PBMCs, taken from culture after CMV antigen stimulation. Receptors were obtained from a human donor in good health (CMV status not recorded). Some clones in this sample may be carry-over from other donors' samples.

In this sample, this clonotype turned up a few times. The chain uses TRBV6-6 and TRBJ1-2, with TRBD1 identical over 12 bases. CDR1 and CDR2 from the germline V gene are MNHNY and SVGAGI (reference sequence). The V and J ends lost 6 bases and 8 bases, in that order; junction bases with no gene match: 16. The CDR3 consists of 17 residues. The CDR3 is CASSTPGQGALRYGYTF. The CDR3 bases are TGTGCCAGCAGCACTCCGGGACAGGGGGCGCTAAGATACGGCTACACCTTC.

CDR3 DNA: TGTGCCAGCAGCTTGGGACGCCCCAGCATCGGGGAGCTGTTTTTT. Amino acids: CASSLGRPSIGELFF. The chain joins TRBV7-9 to TRBJ2-2; tentatively, D is TRBD1 or TRBD2 (5 bases each). The V end lost 3 bases, the J end lost 7 bases, and 15 bases lay between the germline ends. The CDR3 extends over 15 amino acids. Per the germline V gene, CDR1 is SEHNR and CDR2 is FQNEAQ (reference sequence).

The V call is TRBV7-6, the J call TRBJ2-1; D is possibly TRBD1 or TRBD2 (6 bases each). Germline CDR1 reads SGHVS; CDR2 reads FNYEAQ. The V end was cut by 2 bases, the J end by 7 bases, with 12 bases between. The CDR3 runs 14 residues. CDR3 loop: CASSLTGASNEQFF. CDR3 bases: TGTGCCAGCAGCTTAACGGGGGCCTCGAATGAGCAGTTCTTC. Complete variable domain (other parts from reference TRBV7-6 and TRBJ2-1): GAGVSQSPRYKVTKRGQDVALRCDPISGHVSLYWYRQALGQGPEFLTYFNYEAQQDKSGLPNDRFSAERPEGSISTLTIQRTEQRDSAMYRCASSLTGASNEQFFGPGTRLTVL.

The chain has TRBV10-3 and TRBJ1-5, with TRBD1 matching 9 bases. Germline assignment: CDR1 ENHRY and CDR2 SYGVKD. The CDR3 has 15 residues. V lost 3 bases, J lost 8 bases, and 8 bases stayed unmatched. CDR3 amino acids: CAISEETGGREPQHF. Written as DNA, the CDR3 is TGTGCCATCAGTGAAGAGACAGGGGGTCGGGAGCCCCAGCATTTT.

The chain carries TRBV5-1 and TRBJ2-1; 9 bases are shared with TRBD1. Germline-derived CDR1 and CDR2 are SGHRS and YFSETQ. V lost 7 bases to trimming and J lost 8 bases; unmatched junction nucleotides: 13. This CDR3 spans 15 amino acids. The CDR3 here is CASGSPGQGLYEQFF. Here the CDR3 DNA reads TGCGCCAGCGGATCCCCGGGACAGGGTCTATATGAGCAGTTCTTC.

This clonotype came up many times. The V and J genes are TRBV7-6 and TRBJ2-1, with D unresolved. Germline V gene sequence: CDR1 SGHVS, CDR2 FNYEAQ. The CDR3 has 12 amino acids. The V gene lost 5 bases and the J gene lost 5 bases, with 7 bases spanning the gap. DNA of the CDR3: TGTGCCAGCAGCCTCCTAGACAATGAGCAGTTCTTC. This translates into CASSLLDNEQFF.

This clonotype was seen a handful of times. In DNA, the CDR3 is TGTGCCAGCAGTTTAGTGGGGGGGGCAGATGAAGCTTTCTTT. The encoded protein is CASSLVGGADEAFF. The chain couples TRBV28 to TRBJ1-1; maybe TRBD1 (6 bases). There are 14 residues in the CDR3. Germline assignment: CDR1 MDHEN and CDR2 SYDVKM. The V end lost 2 bases, the J end lost 7 bases, and 14 bases lay between the germline ends.

This clonotype has a count of ten or more. V and J are TRBV27 and TRBJ1-1; D perhaps matches TRBD1 (6 bases). This CDR3 contains 17 residues. V lost 5 bases and J 3 bases, leaving 22 bases between the germline ends. Germline CDR1 and CDR2: MNHEY and SMNVEV (reference sequence). The CDR3 here is CASSPIGTTGMDTEAFF. The DNA of the CDR3 is TGTGCCAGCAGTCCGATTGGGACTACAGGGATGGACACTGAAGCTTTCTTT.

To note about this clonotype: The conserved phenylalanine or tryptophan is not found at the CDR3 terminus, so this likely reflects a read error. It is unclear where the CDR3 begins or ends on the DNA, so no DNA is shown, and the CDR3 is as TCRdb lists it. The chain employs TRBV6-1 and TRBJ2-1; the table's D call, TRBD1, has no DNA check behind it. The germline V gene has CDR1 MNHNS and CDR2 SASEGT. The CDR3 is 15 residues long, ends included. The CDR3 is CASSARDGGGQGEFS.

This clonotype was seen a few times. This sequence joins TRBV27 and TRBJ1-1; TRBD1 aligns across 10 bases. With 8 bases clipped from V and 5 bases from J, the junction kept 11 bases outside the gene matches. This CDR3 is 15 amino acids long. Germline assignment: CDR1 MNHEY and CDR2 SMNVEV (reference sequence). The CDR3 spells CASRHWGQGMTEAFF. The CDR3, as DNA: TGTGCCAGCCGCCACTGGGGACAGGGGATGACTGAAGCTTTCTTT.

The chain is built from TRBV14 and TRBJ1-2; 12 bases agree with TRBD1. The CDR3 extends over 16 amino acids. The V and J ends lost 4 bases and 3 bases, in that order; junction bases with no gene match: 6. The germline gives CDR1 SGHDN, CDR2 FVKESK. The CDR3 DNA reads TGTGCCAGCAGCCGGGACAGGGGGCGCTTCCACTATGGCTACACCTTC. It translates to CASSRDRGRFHYGYTF.

This clonotype appeared a single time. The chain employs TRBV6-2 or TRBV6-3 and TRBJ2-6; no firm D call. V dropped 0 bases and J dropped 6 bases, with 6 bases sitting between them. CDR3 length: 14 amino acids. Germline loops: CDR1 MNHEY, CDR2 SVGEGT. The CDR3 protein is CASSYSPEANVLTF. The CDR3 DNA is TGTGCCAGCAGTTACTCGCCCGAGGCCAACGTCCTGACTTTC.

This clonotype was recorded a few times. The chain links TRBV20-1 to TRBJ1-6, with 7 bases that match TRBD1. Germline assignment: CDR1 DFQATT and CDR2 SNEGSKA (reference sequence). J was trimmed by 10 bases and V by 0 bases; bases with no gene match: 9. This CDR3 region has 15 residues. CDR3 in DNA: TGCAGTGCTAGAGACAGGGGGGCGGTTAGGTCACCCCTCCACTTT. Amino acid sequence: CSARDRGAVRSPLHF.

Concerning this clonotype: One end of the junction varies from germline; a read error may be responsible. The rearrangement links TRBV7-2 to TRBJ2-5; the D is unclear. The CDR3 contains 13 residues. Germline assignment: CDR1 SGHTA and CDR2 FQGNSA. CDR3 in amino acids: CARSSPPEETQYF. The CDR3 coding sequence is TGTGCCAGGAGCTCACCGCCGGAAGAGACCCAGTACTTC.

The chain links TRBV27 to TRBJ2-1; D might be TRBD1 (6 bases). Germline CDR1 reads MNHEY; CDR2 reads SMNVEV (reference sequence). The CDR3 extends over 15 amino acids. The germline V and J ends were trimmed by 5 bases and 3 bases, with 14 bases remaining between them. The chain's CDR3 is CASSPKDRFYNEQFF. The CDR3 DNA sequence: TGTGCCAGCAGTCCAAAGGACAGATTCTACAATGAGCAGTTCTTC.

This clonotype has ten or more counts. V and J are TRBV6-1 and TRBJ2-1, with D unclear. The CDR3 is made up of 15 amino acids. The V end lost 3 bases, the J end lost 0 bases, and 9 bases lay between the germline ends. CDR1 and CDR2 from the germline V gene are MNHNS and SASEGT. Here the CDR3 reads CASSESPSSYNEQFF. In nucleotides, the CDR3 is TGTGCCAGCAGTGAGTCGCCGAGCTCCTACAATGAGCAGTTCTTC.

V usage is TRBV19 and J usage is TRBJ2-1; TRBD2 aligns across 7 bases. With 1 base clipped from V and 9 bases from J, the junction kept 3 bases outside the gene matches. Germline assignment: CDR1 LNHDA and CDR2 SQIVND (reference sequence). CDR3 length: 13 amino acids. In DNA, the CDR3 is TGTGCCAGTAGTATAGGGGGAGGGCCTGAGCAGTTCTTC. Its protein is CASSIGGGPEQFF.

This clonotype was counted between two and nine times. This chain uses TRBV4-1 with TRBJ1-1; 9 bases are shared with TRBD1. The V and J ends lost 4 bases and 3 bases, in that order; junction bases with no gene match: 9. CDR1 and CDR2 from the germline V gene are MGHRA and YSYEKL. The CDR3 loop spans 16 amino acids. The CDR3 loop reads CASSPPLTGGDTEAFF. The CDR3 coding sequence is TGCGCCAGCAGCCCGCCCTTGACAGGGGGGGACACTGAAGCTTTCTTT.

This clonotype was found many times. The CDR3 is CASSSGTLGEQYV. The CDR3 DNA reads TGTGCCAGCAGCTCGGGGACCTTGGGGGAGCAGTACGTC. The chain employs TRBV7-8 and TRBJ2-7, with D possibly called TRBD1 or TRBD2 (5 bases each). This CDR3 has 13 amino acids. V was clipped by 4 bases and J by 7 bases, with 14 bases between them. The V gene's germline CDR1 is SGHVS and CDR2 FQNEAQ.

The rearrangement joins TRBV27 to TRBJ2-1; a possible D gene is TRBD1 (5 bases). With 2 bases removed from V and 6 bases from J, the gap between germline ends came to 11 bases. The CDR3 runs 14 residues. CDR1 MNHEY and CDR2 SMNVEV come from the germline V gene (reference sequence). CDR3 DNA: TGTGCCAGCAGTTTACAGGGTCTATTCAATGAGCAGTTCTTC. As protein: CASSLQGLFNEQFF.

The rearrangement links TRBV18 to TRBJ1-1; D is possibly TRBD1 (6 bases). CDR3 size: 15 residues. Germline CDR1 KGHSH, CDR2 LQKENI. V lost 2 bases to trimming and J lost 5 bases, with 15 bases between them. The CDR3 reads CASSPWKGGSTEAFF. The DNA of the CDR3 is TGTGCCAGCTCACCATGGAAGGGGGGAAGTACTGAAGCTTTCTTT.

The chain recombines TRBV12-3 or TRBV12-4 with TRBJ2-5, with 14 bases aligning to TRBD2. The V and J ends lost 7 bases and 0 bases, in that order; junction bases with no gene match: 7. This CDR3 spans 17 amino acids. CDR3 loop: CASTSGLAGGYQETQYF. The CDR3 bases are TGTGCCAGCACTTCCGGACTAGCGGGGGGATACCAAGAGACCCAGTACTTC.

The chain links TRBV2 to TRBJ2-7, with D possibly TRBD2 on 5 matching bases. V gave up 7 bases and J gave up 2 bases, with 9 bases separating them. There are 12 residues in the CDR3. In germline, CDR1 is SNHLY, CDR2 FYNNEI. The CDR3 region is CASKGGTYEQYV. The DNA of the CDR3 is TGTGCCAGCAAAGGAGGAACCTACGAGCAGTACGTC.

This clonotype was seen a handful of times. The rearrangement joins TRBV7-9 to TRBJ1-1, with D unclear. The CDR3 is 13 amino acids. The V gene's germline CDR1 is SEHNR and CDR2 FQNEAQ (reference sequence). V was shortened by 4 bases and J by 6 bases, with 12 bases between the two germline ends. CDR3 amino acids: CASSSSPSAEAFF. The CDR3 DNA reads as TGTGCCAGCAGCTCCTCTCCCTCCGCTGAAGCTTTCTTT.

This clonotype has at least ten counts. The chain joins TRBV12-5 to TRBJ2-7, with unresolved D. Germline V gene sequence: CDR1 LGHNT, CDR2 FRNRAP. The CDR3 length is 11 residues. V was trimmed by 6 bases and J by 2 bases, leaving 5 bases between them. CDR3 amino acids: CASGQAYEQYF. DNA of the CDR3: TGTGCTAGTGGCCAGGCCTACGAGCAGTACTTC.